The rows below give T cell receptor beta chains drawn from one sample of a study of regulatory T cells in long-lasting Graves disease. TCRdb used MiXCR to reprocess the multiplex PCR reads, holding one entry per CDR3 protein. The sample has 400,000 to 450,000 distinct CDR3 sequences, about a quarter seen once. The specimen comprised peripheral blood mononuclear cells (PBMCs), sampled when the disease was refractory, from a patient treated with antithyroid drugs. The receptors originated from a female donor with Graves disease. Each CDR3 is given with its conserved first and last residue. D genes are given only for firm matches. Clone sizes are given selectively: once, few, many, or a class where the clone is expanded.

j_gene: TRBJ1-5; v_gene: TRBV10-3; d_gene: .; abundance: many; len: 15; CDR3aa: CAISAGKGSNQPQHF; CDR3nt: TGTGCCATCAGTGCAGGGAAAGGTAGCAATCAGCCCCAGCATTTT
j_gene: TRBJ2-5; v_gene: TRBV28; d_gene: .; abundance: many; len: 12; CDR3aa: CASSLRDETQYF; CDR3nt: TGTGCCAGCAGTTTAAGGGATGAGACCCAGTACTTC
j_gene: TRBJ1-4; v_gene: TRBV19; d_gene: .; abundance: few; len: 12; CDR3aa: CASRSTVGKLFF; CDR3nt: TGTGCCAGTAGGTCAACAGTGGGAAAACTGTTTTTT
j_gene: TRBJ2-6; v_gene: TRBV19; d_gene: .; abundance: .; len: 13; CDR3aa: CASESSGANVLTF; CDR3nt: TGTGCCAGTGAGAGCTCTGGGGCCAACGTCCTGACTTTC
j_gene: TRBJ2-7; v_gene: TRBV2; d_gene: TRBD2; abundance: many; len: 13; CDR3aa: CARGTSPPYEQYF; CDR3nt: TGTGCCAGGGGGACTAGTCCTCCTTACGAGCAGTACTTC
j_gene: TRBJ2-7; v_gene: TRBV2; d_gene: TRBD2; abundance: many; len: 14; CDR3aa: CASRVAGGSYEQYF; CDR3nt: TGTGCCAGCAGGGTAGCGGGAGGATCCTACGAGCAGTACTTC
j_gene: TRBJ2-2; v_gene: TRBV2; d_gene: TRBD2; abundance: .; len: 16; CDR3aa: CASSDTGTSWAGELFF; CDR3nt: TGTGCCAGCAGTGATACCGGGACTAGCTGGGCCGGGGAGCTGTTTTTT
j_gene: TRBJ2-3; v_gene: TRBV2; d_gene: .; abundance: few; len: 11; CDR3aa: CASPTRDTQYF; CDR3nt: TGTGCCAGCCCCACCCGAGATACGCAGTATTTT
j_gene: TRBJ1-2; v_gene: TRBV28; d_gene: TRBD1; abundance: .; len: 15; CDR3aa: CASSAGTGGGYGYTF; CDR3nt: TGTGCCAGCAGCGCCGGGACAGGGGGCGGCTATGGCTACACCTTC
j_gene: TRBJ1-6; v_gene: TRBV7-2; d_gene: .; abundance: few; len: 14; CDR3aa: CASSLQQAGSPLHF; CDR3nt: TGTGCCAGCAGCTTACAACAGGCCGGTTCACCCCTCCACTTT
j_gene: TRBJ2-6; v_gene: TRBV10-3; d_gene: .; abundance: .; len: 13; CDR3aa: CATTSTGANVLTF; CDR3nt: TGTGCCACCACTTCTACTGGGGCCAACGTCCTGACTTTC
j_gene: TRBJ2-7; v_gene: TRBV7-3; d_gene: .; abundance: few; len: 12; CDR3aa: CASSPFGTEQYF; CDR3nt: TGTGCCAGCAGCCCGTTCGGGACCGAGCAGTACTTC
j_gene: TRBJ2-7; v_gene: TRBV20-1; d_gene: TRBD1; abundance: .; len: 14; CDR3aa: CSAAGTVITYEQYF; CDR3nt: TGCAGTGCAGCCGGGACAGTCATAACCTACGAGCAGTACTTC
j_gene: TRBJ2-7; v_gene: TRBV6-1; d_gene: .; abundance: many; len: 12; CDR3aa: CASKEGYYEQYF; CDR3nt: TGTGCCTCAAAGGAGGGTTACTACGAGCAGTACTTC
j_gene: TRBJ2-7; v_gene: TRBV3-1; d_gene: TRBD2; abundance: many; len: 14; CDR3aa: CASSPTSGTYEQYF; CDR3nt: TGTGCCAGCAGCCCAACTAGCGGAACCTACGAGCAGTACTTC
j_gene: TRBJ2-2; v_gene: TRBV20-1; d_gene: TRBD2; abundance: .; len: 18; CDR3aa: CSATGLAGGGANTGELFF; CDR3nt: TGCAGTGCTACCGGACTAGCGGGAGGGGGAGCGAACACCGGGGAGCTGTTTTTT
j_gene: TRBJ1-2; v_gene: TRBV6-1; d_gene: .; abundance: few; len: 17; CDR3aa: CASSRNSGSATAYGYTF; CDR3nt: TGTGCCAGCAGCCGGAACTCCGGGTCGGCTACGGCCTATGGCTACACCTTC
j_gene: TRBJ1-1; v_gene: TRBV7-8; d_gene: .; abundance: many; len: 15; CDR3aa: CASSPDRTANTEAFF; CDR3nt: TGTGCCAGCAGCCCGGATCGGACAGCCAACACTGAAGCTTTCTTT
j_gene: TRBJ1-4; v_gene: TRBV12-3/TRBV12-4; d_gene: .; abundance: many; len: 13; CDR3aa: CASSRDSYEKLFF; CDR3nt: TGTGCCAGCAGCAGAGACAGCTATGAAAAACTGTTTTTT
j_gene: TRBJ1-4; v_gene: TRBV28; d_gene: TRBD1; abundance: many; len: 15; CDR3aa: CASSSSGTGSEKLFF; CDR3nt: TGTGCCAGCAGTTCCTCCGGGACAGGGTCTGAAAAACTGTTTTTT
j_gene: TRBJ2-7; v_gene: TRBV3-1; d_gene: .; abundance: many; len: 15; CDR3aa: CASSQEETPNYEQYF; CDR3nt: TGTGCCAGCAGCCAAGAAGAGACACCGAACTACGAGCAGTACTTC
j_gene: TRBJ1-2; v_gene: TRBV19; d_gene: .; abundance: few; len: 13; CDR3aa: CATRAQGTDGYTF; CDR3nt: TGTGCCACTAGAGCCCAAGGGACGGATGGCTACACCTTC
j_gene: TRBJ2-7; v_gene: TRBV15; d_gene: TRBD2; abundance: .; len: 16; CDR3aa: CATSRERELFRGEQYF; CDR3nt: TGTGCCACCAGCAGGGAGCGGGAGCTCTTCAGGGGCGAGCAGTACTTC
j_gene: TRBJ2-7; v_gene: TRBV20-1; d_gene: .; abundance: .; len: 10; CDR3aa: CSARSGSQYF; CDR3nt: TGCAGTGCTAGAAGCGGGTCACAGTACTTC
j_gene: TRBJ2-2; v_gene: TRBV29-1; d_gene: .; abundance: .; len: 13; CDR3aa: CSVGRRDTGELFF; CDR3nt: TGCAGCGTGGGGCGGCGGGACACCGGGGAGCTGTTTTTT
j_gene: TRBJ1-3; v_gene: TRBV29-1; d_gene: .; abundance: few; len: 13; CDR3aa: CSVYAVSGNTIYF; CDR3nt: TGCAGCGTTTATGCGGTCTCTGGAAACACCATATATTTT
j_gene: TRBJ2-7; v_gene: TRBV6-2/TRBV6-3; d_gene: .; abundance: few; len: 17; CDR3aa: CASSYVPLDRYSYGQYF; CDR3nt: TGTGCCAGCAGTTACGTACCCCTGGACAGATACTCCTACGGGCAGTACTTC
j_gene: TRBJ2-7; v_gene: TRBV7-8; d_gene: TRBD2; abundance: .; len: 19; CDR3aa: CASSLNNFPGLARSYEQYF; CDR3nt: TGTGCCAGCAGCTTGAACAACTTCCCGGGACTAGCGAGATCCTACGAGCAGTACTTC
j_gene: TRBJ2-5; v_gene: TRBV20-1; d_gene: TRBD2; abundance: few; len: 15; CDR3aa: CSATRLAGLRETQYF; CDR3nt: TGCAGTGCTACTAGACTAGCGGGATTAAGGGAGACCCAGTACTTC
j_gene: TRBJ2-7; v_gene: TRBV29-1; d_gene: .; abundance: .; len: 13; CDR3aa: CSVVRRDPYEQYF; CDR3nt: TGCAGCGTTGTCCGGCGGGATCCCTACGAGCAGTACTTC
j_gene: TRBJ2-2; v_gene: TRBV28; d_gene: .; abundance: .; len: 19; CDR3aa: CASRRQFKVLGMDTGELFF; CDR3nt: TGTGCCAGCCGACGGCAGTTTAAGGTGTTAGGGATGGACACCGGGGAGCTGTTTTTT
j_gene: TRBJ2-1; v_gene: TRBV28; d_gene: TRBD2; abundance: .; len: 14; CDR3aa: CASRGLAGGDEQFF; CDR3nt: TGTGCCAGCAGAGGACTAGCGGGAGGGGATGAGCAGTTCTTC
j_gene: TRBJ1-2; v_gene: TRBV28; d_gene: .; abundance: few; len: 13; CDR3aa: CASSLLDRGGYTF; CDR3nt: TGTGCCAGCAGCTTGCTGGACAGAGGTGGCTACACCTTC
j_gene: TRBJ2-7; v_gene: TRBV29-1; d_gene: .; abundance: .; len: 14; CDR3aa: CSVVRQGSDYEQYF; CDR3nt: TGCAGCGTTGTTCGGCAGGGTTCAGACTACGAGCAGTACTTC
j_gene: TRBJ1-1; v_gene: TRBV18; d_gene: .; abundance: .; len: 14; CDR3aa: CASSPPSVNTEAFF; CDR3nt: TGTGCCAGCTCACCTCCGTCGGTGAACACTGAAGCTTTCTTT
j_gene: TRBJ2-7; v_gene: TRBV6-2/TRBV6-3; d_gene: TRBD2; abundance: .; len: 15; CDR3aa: CASSLGTSGYYEQYF; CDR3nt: TGTGCCAGCAGTTTAGGGACTAGCGGCTACTACGAGCAGTACTTC
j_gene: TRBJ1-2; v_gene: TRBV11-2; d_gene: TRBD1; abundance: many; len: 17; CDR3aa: CASSLSGQGISDYGYTF; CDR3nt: TGTGCCAGCAGCTTATCGGGACAGGGCATTTCGGACTATGGCTACACCTTC
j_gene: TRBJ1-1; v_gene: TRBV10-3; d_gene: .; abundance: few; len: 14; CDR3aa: CAISGAPVNTEAFF; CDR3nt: TGTGCCATCAGTGGGGCACCCGTGAACACTGAAGCTTTCTTT
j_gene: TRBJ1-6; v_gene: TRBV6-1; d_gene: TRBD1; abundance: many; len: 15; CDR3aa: CASSEGTGGNSPLHF; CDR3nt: TGTGCCAGCAGTGAGGGAACAGGGGGCAACTCACCCCTCCACTTT
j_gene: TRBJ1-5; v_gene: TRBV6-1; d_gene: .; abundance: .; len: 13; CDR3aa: CASTEFSNQPQHF; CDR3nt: TGTGCCAGCACCGAATTTAGCAATCAGCCCCAGCATTTT
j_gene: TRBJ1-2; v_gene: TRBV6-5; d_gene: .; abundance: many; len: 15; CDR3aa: CASSYARDVNYGYTF; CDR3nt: TGTGCCAGCAGTTACGCCAGGGACGTCAACTATGGCTACACCTTC
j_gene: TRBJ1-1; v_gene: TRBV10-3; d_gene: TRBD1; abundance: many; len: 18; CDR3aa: CAISDLGQGVGADTEAFF; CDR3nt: TGTGCCATCAGTGACTTGGGACAGGGGGTGGGAGCCGACACTGAAGCTTTCTTT
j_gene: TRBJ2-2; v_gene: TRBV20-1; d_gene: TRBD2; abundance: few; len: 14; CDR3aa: CSASREVNTGELFF; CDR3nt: TGCAGTGCTAGCCGGGAGGTGAACACCGGGGAGCTGTTTTTT
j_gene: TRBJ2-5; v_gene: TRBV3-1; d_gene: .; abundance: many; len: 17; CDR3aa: CASSPDRLTATKETQYF; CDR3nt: TGTGCCAGCAGCCCCGATCGACTTACAGCAACGAAAGAGACCCAGTACTTC
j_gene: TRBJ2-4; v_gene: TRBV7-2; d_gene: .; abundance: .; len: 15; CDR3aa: CASSARSGVPNIQYF; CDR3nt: TGTGCCAGCAGCGCAAGGAGCGGTGTTCCGAACATTCAGTACTTC
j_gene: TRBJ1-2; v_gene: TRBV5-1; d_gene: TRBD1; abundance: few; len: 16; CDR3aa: CASSPYPDRVNYGYTF; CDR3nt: TGCGCCAGCAGCCCTTATCCGGACAGGGTCAACTATGGCTACACCTTC
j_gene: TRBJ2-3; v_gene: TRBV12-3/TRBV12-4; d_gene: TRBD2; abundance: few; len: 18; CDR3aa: CASSPLASGIYITDTQYF; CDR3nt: TGTGCCAGCAGCCCCCTGGCTAGCGGGATATATATCACAGATACGCAGTATTTT
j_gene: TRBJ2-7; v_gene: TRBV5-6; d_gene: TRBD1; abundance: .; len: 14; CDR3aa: CASSRRGLNVEQYF; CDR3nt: TGTGCCAGCAGCCGCAGGGGGCTAAACGTCGAGCAGTACTTC
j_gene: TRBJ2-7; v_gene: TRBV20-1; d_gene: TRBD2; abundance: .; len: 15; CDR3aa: CSASSASGRAHEQYF; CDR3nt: TGCAGTGCTAGTTCAGCTAGCGGGAGGGCCCACGAGCAGTACTTC
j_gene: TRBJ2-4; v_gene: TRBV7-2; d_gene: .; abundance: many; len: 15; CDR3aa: CASSIPVAGKNIQYF; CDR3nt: TGTGCCAGCAGCATACCGGTAGCAGGCAAAAACATTCAGTACTTC
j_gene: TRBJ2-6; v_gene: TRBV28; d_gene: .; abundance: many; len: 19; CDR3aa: CASSFISSIADSGANVLTF; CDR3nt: TGTGCCAGCAGTTTCATTAGCAGTATTGCGGACTCTGGGGCCAACGTCCTGACTTTC
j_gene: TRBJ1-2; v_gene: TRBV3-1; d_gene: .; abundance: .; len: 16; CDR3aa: CASSQEGPKGSYGYTF; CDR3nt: TGTGCCAGCAGCCAAGAAGGTCCCAAAGGAAGCTATGGCTACACCTTC
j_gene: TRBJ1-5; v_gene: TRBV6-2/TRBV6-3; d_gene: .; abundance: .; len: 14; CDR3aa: CASSYSLRSQPQHF; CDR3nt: TGTGCCAGCAGTTACTCATTGAGGAGTCAGCCCCAGCATTTT